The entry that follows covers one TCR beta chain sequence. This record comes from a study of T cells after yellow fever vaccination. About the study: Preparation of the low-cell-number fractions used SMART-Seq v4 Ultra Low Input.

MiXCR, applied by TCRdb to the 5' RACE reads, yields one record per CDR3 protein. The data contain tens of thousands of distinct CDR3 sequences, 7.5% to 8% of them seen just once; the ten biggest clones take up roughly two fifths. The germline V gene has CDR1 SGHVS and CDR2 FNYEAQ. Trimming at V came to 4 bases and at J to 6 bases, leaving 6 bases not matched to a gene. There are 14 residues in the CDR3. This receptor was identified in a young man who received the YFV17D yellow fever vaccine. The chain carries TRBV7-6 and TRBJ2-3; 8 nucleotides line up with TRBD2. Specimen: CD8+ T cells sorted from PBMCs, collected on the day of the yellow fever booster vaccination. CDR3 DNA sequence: TGTGCCAGCAGCTCTAGTTCGGGGGGGGATACGCAGTATTTT. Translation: CASSSSSGGDTQYF.